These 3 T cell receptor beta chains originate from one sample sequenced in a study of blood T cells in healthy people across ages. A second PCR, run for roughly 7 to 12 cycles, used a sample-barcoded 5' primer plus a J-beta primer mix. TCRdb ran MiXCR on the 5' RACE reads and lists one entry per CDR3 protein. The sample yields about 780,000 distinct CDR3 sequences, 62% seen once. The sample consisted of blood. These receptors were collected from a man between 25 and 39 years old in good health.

CDR3 in DNA: TGTGCCAGCAGCGGCGACCTAAGTTTGGTAAACACCATATATTTT. Translating it yields CASSGDLSLVNTIYF. The chain is built from TRBV9 and TRBJ1-3; no clear D. Looked up from germline, CDR1 is SGDLS and CDR2 is YYNGEE. Trimming took off 3 bases at V and 6 bases at J, with 16 bases between the two ends. The CDR3 extends over 15 amino acids.

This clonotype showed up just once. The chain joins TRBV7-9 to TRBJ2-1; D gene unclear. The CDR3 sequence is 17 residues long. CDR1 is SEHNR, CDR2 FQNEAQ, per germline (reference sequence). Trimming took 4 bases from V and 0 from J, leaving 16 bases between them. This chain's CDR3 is CASSSPSRGSSYNEQFF. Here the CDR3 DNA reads TGTGCCAGCAGCTCCCCAAGCAGAGGAAGCTCCTACAATGAGCAGTTCTTC.

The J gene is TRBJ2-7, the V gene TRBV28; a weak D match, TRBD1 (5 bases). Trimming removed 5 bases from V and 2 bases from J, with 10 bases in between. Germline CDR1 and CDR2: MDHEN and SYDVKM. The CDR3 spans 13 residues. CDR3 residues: CASSGAPAYEQYF. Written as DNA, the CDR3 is TGTGCCAGCAGTGGGGCACCAGCCTACGAGCAGTACTTC.